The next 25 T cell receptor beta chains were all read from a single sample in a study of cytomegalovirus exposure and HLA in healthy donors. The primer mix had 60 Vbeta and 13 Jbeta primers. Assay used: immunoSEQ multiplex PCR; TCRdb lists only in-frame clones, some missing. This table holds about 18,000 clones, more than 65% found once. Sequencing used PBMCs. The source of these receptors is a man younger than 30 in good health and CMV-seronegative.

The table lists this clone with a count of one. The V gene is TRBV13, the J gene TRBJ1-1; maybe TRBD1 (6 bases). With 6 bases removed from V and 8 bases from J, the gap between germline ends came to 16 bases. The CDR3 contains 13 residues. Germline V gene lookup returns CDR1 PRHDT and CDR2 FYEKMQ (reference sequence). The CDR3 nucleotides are TGTGCCAGCAGACGACAGGAGGTTGGCGAAGCTTTCTTT. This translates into CASRRQEVGEAFF.

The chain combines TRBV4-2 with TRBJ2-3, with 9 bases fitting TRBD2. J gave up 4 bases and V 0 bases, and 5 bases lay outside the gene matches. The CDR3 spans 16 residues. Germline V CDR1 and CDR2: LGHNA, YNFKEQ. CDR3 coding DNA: TGTGCCAGCAGCCAAGATGTGGCTAGCGGGGCAGATACGCAGTATTTT. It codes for CASSQDVASGADTQYF.

CDR3 residues: CASSTPGQGGKNIQYF. The DNA of the CDR3 is TGTGCCAGCAGCACCCCGGGACAAGGGGGAAAAAACATTCAGTACTTC. V and J are TRBV13 and TRBJ2-4; D may be TRBD1 (6 bases). The V gene's germline CDR1 is PRHDT and CDR2 FYEKMQ (reference sequence). The CDR3 contains 16 residues. The V and J ends lost 5 bases and 4 bases respectively, with 18 bases between them.

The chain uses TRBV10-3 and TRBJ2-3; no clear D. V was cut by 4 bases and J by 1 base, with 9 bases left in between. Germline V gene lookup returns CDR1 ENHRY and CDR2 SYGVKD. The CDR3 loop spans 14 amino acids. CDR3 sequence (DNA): TGTGCCATCAGTGCCTCGACTGGCACAGATACGCAGTATTTT. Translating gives CAISASTGTDTQYF.

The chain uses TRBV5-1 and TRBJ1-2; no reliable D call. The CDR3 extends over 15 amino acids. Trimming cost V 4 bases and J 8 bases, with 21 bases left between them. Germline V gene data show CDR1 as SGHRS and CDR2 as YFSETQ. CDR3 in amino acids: CASSETTSRLGGYTF. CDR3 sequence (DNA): TGCGCCAGCAGCGAGACTACATCTCGCCTAGGAGGCTACACCTTC. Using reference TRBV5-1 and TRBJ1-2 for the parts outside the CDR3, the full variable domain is KAGVTQTPRYLIKTRGQQVTLSCSPISGHRSVSWYQQTPGQGLQFLFEYFSETQRNKGNFPGRFSGRQFSNSRSEMNVSTLELGDSALYLCASSETTSRLGGYTFGSGTRLTVV.

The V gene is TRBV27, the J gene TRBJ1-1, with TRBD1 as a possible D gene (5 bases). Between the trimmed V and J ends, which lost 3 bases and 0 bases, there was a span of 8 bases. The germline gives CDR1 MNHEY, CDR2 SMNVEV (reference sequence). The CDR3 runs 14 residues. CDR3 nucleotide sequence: TGTGCCAGCAGTTTGAGACAGTTGAACACTGAAGCTTTCTTT. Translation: CASSLRQLNTEAFF.

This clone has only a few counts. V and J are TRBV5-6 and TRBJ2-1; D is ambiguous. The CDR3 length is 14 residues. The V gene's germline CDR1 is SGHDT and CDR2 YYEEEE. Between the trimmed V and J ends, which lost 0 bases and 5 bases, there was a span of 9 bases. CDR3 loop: CASSLGPTDNEQFF. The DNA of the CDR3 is TGTGCCAGCAGCTTGGGCCCAACTGACAATGAGCAGTTCTTC.

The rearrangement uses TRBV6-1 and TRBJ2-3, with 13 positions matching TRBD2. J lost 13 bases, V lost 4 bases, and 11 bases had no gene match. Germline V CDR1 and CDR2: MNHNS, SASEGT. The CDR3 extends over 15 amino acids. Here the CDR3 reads CASSVLSGTSGEEYF. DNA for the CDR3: TGTGCCAGCAGTGTCTTGTCCGGGACTAGCGGGGAGGAGTATTTT.

As DNA, the CDR3 is TGCAGCTCTGGGGGGGGGATGAACACTGAAGCTTTCTTT. It yields the protein CSSGGGMNTEAFF. The V call is TRBV29-1, the J call TRBJ1-1; TRBD1 might be the D (5 bases). The V end was cut by 8 bases, the J end by 0 bases, with 13 bases between. The CDR3 length is 13 residues. Germline V gene lookup returns CDR1 SQVTM and CDR2 ANQGSEA.

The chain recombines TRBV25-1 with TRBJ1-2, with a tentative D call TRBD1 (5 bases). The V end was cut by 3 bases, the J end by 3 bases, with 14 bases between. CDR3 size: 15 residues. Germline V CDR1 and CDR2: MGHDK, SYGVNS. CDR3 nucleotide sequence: TGTGCCAGCAGTGATACCAGGGAGGGAGACTATGGCTACACCTTC. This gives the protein CASSDTREGDYGYTF.

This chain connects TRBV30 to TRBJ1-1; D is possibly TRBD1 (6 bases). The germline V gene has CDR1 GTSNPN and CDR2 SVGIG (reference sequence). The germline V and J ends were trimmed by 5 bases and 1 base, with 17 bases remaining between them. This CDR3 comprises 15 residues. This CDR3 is CAWVPLRGRNTEAFF. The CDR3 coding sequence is TGTGCCTGGGTACCCCTCAGGGGCAGGAACACTGAAGCTTTCTTT.

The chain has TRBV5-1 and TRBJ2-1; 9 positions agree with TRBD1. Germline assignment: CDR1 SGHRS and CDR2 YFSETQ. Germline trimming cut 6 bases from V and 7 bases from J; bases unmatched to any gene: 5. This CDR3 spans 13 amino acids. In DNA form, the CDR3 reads TGCGCCAGCACCACAGGGGGCGTGAATGAGCAGTTCTTC. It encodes CASTTGGVNEQFF.

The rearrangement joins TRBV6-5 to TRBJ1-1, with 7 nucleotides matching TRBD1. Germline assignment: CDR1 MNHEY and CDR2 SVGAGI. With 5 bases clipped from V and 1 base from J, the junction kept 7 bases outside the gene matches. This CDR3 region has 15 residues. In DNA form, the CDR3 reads TGTGCCAGCAGTGCCCAGAGACAGGGGAACACTGAAGCTTTCTTT. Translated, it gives CASSAQRQGNTEAFF.

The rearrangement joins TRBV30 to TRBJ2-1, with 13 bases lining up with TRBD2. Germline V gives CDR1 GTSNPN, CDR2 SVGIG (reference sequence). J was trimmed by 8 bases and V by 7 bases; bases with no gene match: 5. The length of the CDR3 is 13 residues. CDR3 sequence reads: CASTSGGVHEQFF. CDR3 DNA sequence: TGTGCCTCAACTAGCGGGGGGGTCCATGAGCAGTTCTTC. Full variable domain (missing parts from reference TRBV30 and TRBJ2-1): SQTIHQWPATLVQPVGSPLSLECTVEGTSNPNLYWYRQAAGRGLQLLFYSVGIGQISSEVPQNLSASRPQDRQFILSSKKLLLSDSGFYLCASTSGGVHEQFFGPGTRLTVL.

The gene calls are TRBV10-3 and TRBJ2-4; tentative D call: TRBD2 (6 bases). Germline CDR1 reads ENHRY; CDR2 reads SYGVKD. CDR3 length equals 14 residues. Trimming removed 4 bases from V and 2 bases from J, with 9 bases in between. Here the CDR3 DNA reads TGTGCCATCAGTGGCGGGAATTCCAAAAACATTCAGTACTTC. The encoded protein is CAISGGNSKNIQYF.

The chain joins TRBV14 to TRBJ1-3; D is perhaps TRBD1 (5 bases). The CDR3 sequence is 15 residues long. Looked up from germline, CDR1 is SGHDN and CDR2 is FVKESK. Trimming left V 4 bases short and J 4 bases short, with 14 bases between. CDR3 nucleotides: TGTGCCAGCAGCCGCTTGCACCAGGGAGGAAACACCATATATTTT. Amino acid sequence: CASSRLHQGGNTIYF.

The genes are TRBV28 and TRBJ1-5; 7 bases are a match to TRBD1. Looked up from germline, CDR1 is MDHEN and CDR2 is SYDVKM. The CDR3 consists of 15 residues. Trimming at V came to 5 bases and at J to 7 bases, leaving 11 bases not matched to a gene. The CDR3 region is CASSRDSSSGQPQHF. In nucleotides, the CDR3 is TGTGCCAGCAGTAGGGACAGTTCCTCCGGGCAGCCCCAGCATTTT.

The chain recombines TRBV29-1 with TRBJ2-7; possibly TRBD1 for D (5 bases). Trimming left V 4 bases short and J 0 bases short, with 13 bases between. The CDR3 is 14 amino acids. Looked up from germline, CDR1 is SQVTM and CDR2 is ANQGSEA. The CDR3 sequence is CSVVGRASSYEQYF. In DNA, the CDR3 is TGCAGCGTTGTGGGCAGGGCGAGCTCCTACGAGCAGTACTTC.

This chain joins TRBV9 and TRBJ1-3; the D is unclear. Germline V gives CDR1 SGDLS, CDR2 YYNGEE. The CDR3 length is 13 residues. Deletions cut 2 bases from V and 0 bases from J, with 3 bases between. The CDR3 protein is CASSVLSGNTIYF. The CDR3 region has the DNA TGTGCCAGCAGCGTCCTCTCTGGAAACACCATATATTTT.

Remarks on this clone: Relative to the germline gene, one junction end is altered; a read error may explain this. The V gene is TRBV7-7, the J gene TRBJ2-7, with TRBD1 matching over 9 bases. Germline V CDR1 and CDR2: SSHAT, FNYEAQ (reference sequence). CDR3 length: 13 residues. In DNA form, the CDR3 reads TGTGCTAGCAGCTTGACAGGGGGTAGCGAGCAGTACTTC. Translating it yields CASSLTGGSEQYF.

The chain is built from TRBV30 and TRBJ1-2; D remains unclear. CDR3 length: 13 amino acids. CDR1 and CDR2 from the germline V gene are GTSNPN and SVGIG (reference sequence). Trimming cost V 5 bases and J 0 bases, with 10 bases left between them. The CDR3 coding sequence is TGTGCCTGGGGTCGAGACTCTAACTATGGCTACACCTTC. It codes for CAWGRDSNYGYTF. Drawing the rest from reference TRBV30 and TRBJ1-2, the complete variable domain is SQTIHQWPATLVQPVGSPLSLECTVEGTSNPNLYWYRQAAGRGLQLLFYSVGIGQISSEVPQNLSASRPQDRQFILSSKKLLLSDSGFYLCAWGRDSNYGYTFGSGTRLTVV.

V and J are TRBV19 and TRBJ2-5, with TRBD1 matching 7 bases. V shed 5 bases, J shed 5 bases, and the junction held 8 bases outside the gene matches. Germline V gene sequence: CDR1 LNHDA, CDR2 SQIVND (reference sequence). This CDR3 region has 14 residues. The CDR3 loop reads CASSGSLRGETQYF. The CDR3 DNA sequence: TGTGCCAGTAGTGGATCCCTCAGGGGGGAGACCCAGTACTTC. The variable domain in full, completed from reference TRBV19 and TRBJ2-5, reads DGGITQSPKYLFRKEGQNVTLSCEQNLNHDAMYWYRQDPGQGLRLIYYSQIVNDFQKGDIAEGYSVSREKKESFPLTVTSAQKNPTAFYLCASSGSLRGETQYFGPGTRLLVL.

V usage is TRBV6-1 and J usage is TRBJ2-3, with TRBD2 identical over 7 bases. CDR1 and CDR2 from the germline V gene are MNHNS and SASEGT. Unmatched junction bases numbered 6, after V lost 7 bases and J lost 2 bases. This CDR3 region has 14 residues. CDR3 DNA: TGTGCCAGCATGGCTAGCGGTTTCACAGATACGCAGTATTTT. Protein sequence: CASMASGFTDTQYF.

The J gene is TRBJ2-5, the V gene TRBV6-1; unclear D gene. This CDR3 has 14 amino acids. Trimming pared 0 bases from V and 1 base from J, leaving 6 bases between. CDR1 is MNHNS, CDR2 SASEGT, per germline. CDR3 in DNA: TGTGCCAGCAGTGAAGCGGTCAGCCAAGAGACCCAGTACTTC. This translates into CASSEAVSQETQYF.

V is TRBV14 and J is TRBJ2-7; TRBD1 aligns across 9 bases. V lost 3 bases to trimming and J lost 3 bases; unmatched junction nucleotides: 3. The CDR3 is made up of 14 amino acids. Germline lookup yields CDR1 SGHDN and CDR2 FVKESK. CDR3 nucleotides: TGTGCCAGCAGCCACCTGGGACAGGGCTACGAGCAGTACTTC. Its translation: CASSHLGQGYEQYF.